This T cell receptor (beta chain) was recorded in a study of T-cell memory formation after mild COVID-19. Overall study context: TCR clusters showed largely donor specificity.

CDR1 and CDR2 (germline): MNHEY, SMNVEV (reference sequence). V was cut by 2 bases and J by 8 bases, with 8 bases left in between. This CDR3 spans 12 amino acids. This clonotype was counted at least ten times. Its target is not known. TCRdb reprocessed the 5' RACE reads with MiXCR, giving one entry per CDR3 protein. The table includes some 100,000 distinct CDR3 sequences, 11% detected once. General study findings and limits: Clones contracting day 15 to 85 were balanced CD4/CD8; later expanders leaned CD4+.

The rearrangement uses TRBV27 and TRBJ2-3; TRBD2 is a possible D gene (5 bases). The sequenced sample was PBMCs or a T cell subset sorted from them (not recorded which). This receptor was taken from a man aged 18-30 years who had mild COVID-19 (a few samples of this study predate the infection). Cell type and time point are not known. CDR3 bases: TGTGCCAGCAGTTTAACCGGAGGTACGCAGTATTTT. This gives the protein CASSLTGGTQYF.